Below are 13 T cell receptor beta chains sequenced from a single sample in a study of T cells in localized non-small cell lung cancer. Generated by immunoSEQ multiplex PCR, the TCRdb table keeps only in-frame clones and is missing some. The table lists roughly 15,000 clones, approximately 89% of them singletons. Sequences were derived from peripheral blood, sampled before any cancer treatment. The receptors were gathered from a woman aged 35-75 years with stage I lung adenocarcinoma.

J is TRBJ1-4 and V is TRBV19; D remains unclear. The CDR3 consists of 15 residues. The V gene lost 7 bases and the J gene lost 5 bases, with 17 bases spanning the gap. Germline lookup yields CDR1 LNHDA and CDR2 SQIVND (reference sequence). The CDR3 bases are TGTGCCAGTATGGCCCTCCTACATGGGAATGAAAAACTGTTTTTT. Amino acids: CASMALLHGNEKLFF.

J is TRBJ1-1 and V is TRBV10-1; a weak D match, TRBD1 (6 bases). The CDR3 covers 13 residues. Looked up from germline, CDR1 is WNHNN and CDR2 is SYGVQD (reference sequence). Trimming cost V 9 bases and J 1 base, with 12 bases left between them. The CDR3 reads CASSNRENTEAFF. The CDR3 bases are TGCGCCAGTTCTAACAGGGAGAACACTGAAGCTTTCTTT.

V and J are TRBV6-1 and TRBJ2-3; the match to TRBD2 covers 9 bases. The J segment lost 7 bases and the V segment lost 3 bases, leaving 8 bases of the junction unmatched. The CDR3 contains 15 residues. Germline values: CDR1 MNHNS, CDR2 SASEGT. CDR3 DNA sequence: TGTGCCAGCAGTGATGTCCCAGCGGGGGGTTATACGCAGTATTTT. It specifies CASSDVPAGGYTQYF.

The chain links TRBV5-1 to TRBJ2-7; D ambiguous. V lost 0 bases, J lost 5 bases, and 6 bases lay in between. The CDR3 sequence is 12 residues long. CDR1 and CDR2 from the germline V gene are SGHRS and YFSETQ. The DNA for the CDR3 is TGCGCCAGCAGCTTGGACCCCCACGAGCAGTACTTC. Amino acid sequence: CASSLDPHEQYF.

The chain recombines TRBV30 with TRBJ1-5; TRBD1 aligns across 7 bases. The CDR3 totals 13 residues. The V and J ends lost 2 bases and 4 bases, in that order; junction bases with no gene match: 2. Per the germline V gene, CDR1 is GTSNPN and CDR2 is SVGIG (reference sequence). The CDR3 region has the DNA TGTGCCTGGAGTAGACAGGGTAATCAGCCCCAGCATTTT. Translating gives CAWSRQGNQPQHF.

The chain combines TRBV12-5 with TRBJ1-2, with D tentatively TRBD1 (5 bases). Germline V gives CDR1 LGHNT, CDR2 FRNRAP. This CDR3 spans 18 amino acids. With 1 base removed from V and 1 base from J, the gap between germline ends came to 19 bases. This chain's CDR3 is CASGLARLVGTVNYGYTF. The CDR3 DNA reads TGTGCTAGTGGTTTGGCGAGGCTCGTGGGGACCGTTAACTATGGCTACACCTTC.

The chain is built from TRBV11-2 and TRBJ2-7, with 7 bases that match TRBD1. The CDR3 covers 15 residues. V shed 0 bases and J 7 bases; nucleotides not matched to a gene: 9. Germline V gene sequence: CDR1 SGHAT, CDR2 FQNNGV. CDR3 loop: CASSLERGRRDEQYF. CDR3 nucleotide sequence: TGTGCCAGCAGCTTAGAGAGGGGGCGCCGGGATGAGCAGTACTTC.

The chain combines TRBV19 with TRBJ1-2; 7 positions match TRBD1. The V gene's germline CDR1 is LNHDA and CDR2 SQIVND (reference sequence). With 3 bases clipped from V and 4 bases from J, the junction kept 8 bases outside the gene matches. CDR3 length equals 15 residues. CDR3 protein: CASSMGDSSFYGYTF. As DNA, the CDR3 is TGTGCCAGTAGTATGGGGGACAGCTCCTTCTATGGCTACACCTTC.

In its sample, this clone was seen once. This chain uses TRBV5-1 with TRBJ2-6, with TRBD1 matching 7 bases. Germline CDR1 is SGHRS and CDR2 is YFSETQ. The junction had 6 bases not matched to a gene; V was cut back by 3 bases and J by 0 bases. This CDR3 region has 17 residues. The CDR3 region is CASSSGQPTSGANVLTF. The CDR3 DNA is TGCGCCAGCAGCTCGGGACAGCCGACCTCTGGGGCCAACGTCCTGACTTTC.

The rearrangement links TRBV11-1 to TRBJ2-1; possibly TRBD1 for D (5 bases). The CDR3 is 16 amino acids. V dropped 4 bases and J dropped 9 bases, with 22 bases sitting between them. Germline V gives CDR1 SGHAT, CDR2 FQDESV (reference sequence). CDR3 sequence: CASSSIWQGSLSEQFF. The CDR3 DNA is TGTGCCAGCAGCTCTATATGGCAGGGTAGCCTCAGTGAGCAGTTCTTC.

This chain links TRBV27 with TRBJ1-2; 8 positions match TRBD1. CDR1 is MNHEY, CDR2 SMNVEV, per germline (reference sequence). With 6 bases clipped from V and 6 bases from J, the junction kept 9 bases outside the gene matches. The CDR3 contains 14 residues. CDR3 coding DNA: TGTGCCAGCAGCCCCTGGGACAGGTCCCATGGCTACACCTTC. Amino acid sequence: CASSPWDRSHGYTF.

J is TRBJ1-4 and V is TRBV6-5, with 7 bases fitting TRBD1. Germline loops: CDR1 MNHEY, CDR2 SVGAGI. The V and J ends lost 6 bases and 3 bases, in that order; junction bases with no gene match: 7. The CDR3 is 15 residues long. The chain's CDR3 is CASRRKGAANEKLFF. For the CDR3, the DNA is TGTGCCAGCAGGCGGAAGGGGGCAGCTAATGAAAAACTGTTTTTT.

CDR3 in DNA: TGTGCCAGCAGTTACGACTATGGCTACACCTTC. Translating it yields CASSYDYGYTF. The rearrangement joins TRBV6-6 to TRBJ1-2; D uncertain. The V end was cut by 2 bases, the J end by 3 bases, with 1 base between. Germline-derived CDR1 and CDR2 are MNHNY and SVGAGI (reference sequence). CDR3 length equals 11 residues.